These 31 T cell receptor beta chains were all obtained from the same sample, sequenced in a study of regulatory T cells in long-lasting Graves disease. Arm-PCR of CDR3 regions and iRepertoire HTBI primers were the basis on which TCR beta libraries were built. TCRdb ran MiXCR on the multiplex PCR reads and lists one entry per CDR3 protein. Here the sample spans roughly 300,000 distinct CDR3 sequences, roughly a fifth being singletons. Documented time point: persistent/refractory GD, antithyroid drugs over 5 years with positive TRAb. PBMC-extracted RNA yielded the TCR library. The input for sequencing was peripheral blood mononuclear cells (PBMCs), taken when the disease was refractory, from a patient treated with antithyroid drugs. The receptors here all came from a female donor with Graves disease.

This clonotype was recorded at least ten times. The V and J genes are TRBV28 and TRBJ1-6, with unresolved D. Germline-derived CDR1 and CDR2 are MDHEN and SYDVKM. Trimming took 6 bases from V and 7 from J, leaving 4 bases between them. There are 11 residues in the CDR3. The CDR3 nucleotides read TGTGCCAGCAGCACAAATTCACCCCTCCACTTT. The encoded protein is CASSTNSPLHF.

This clonotype has only a few counts. The chain recombines TRBV20-1 with TRBJ1-5; D remains unclear. The germline V gene encodes CDR1 DFQATT and CDR2 SNEGSKA (reference sequence). The V end lost 0 bases, the J end lost 3 bases, and 9 bases lay between the germline ends. This CDR3 spans 14 amino acids. CDR3 protein: CSARDFRDNQPQHF. CDR3 sequence (DNA): TGCAGTGCTAGAGATTTCCGTGACAATCAGCCCCAGCATTTT.

J is TRBJ2-1 and V is TRBV29-1; 8 bases line up with TRBD1. CDR1 is SQVTM, CDR2 ANQGSEA, per germline. V gave up 6 bases and J gave up 4 bases; unmatched junction bases: 11. CDR3 length: 15 residues. The CDR3 region has the DNA TGCAGCGTGTCATCGGGACAGGACCCTTACAATGAGCAGTTCTTC. Its protein product is CSVSSGQDPYNEQFF.

This clonotype was counted only a few times. This rearrangement joins TRBV27 to TRBJ1-6; D remains unclear. This CDR3 spans 14 amino acids. Trimming shortened V by 8 bases and J by 7 bases, and 15 bases separated the two germline ends. Germline assignment: CDR1 MNHEY and CDR2 SMNVEV (reference sequence). The CDR3 sequence: CASALASPNSPLHF. In DNA form, the CDR3 reads TGTGCCAGCGCCCTAGCGTCACCAAATTCACCCCTCCACTTT.

This clonotype was observed at least ten times. The rearrangement uses TRBV7-2 and TRBJ2-7; no clear D. The CDR3 totals 13 residues. Germline assignment: CDR1 SGHTA and CDR2 FQGNSA. Trimming left V 1 base short and J 5 bases short, with 9 bases between. The CDR3 sequence: CASSLGQFNEQYF. The DNA for the CDR3 is TGTGCCAGCAGCTTAGGGCAGTTCAACGAGCAGTACTTC. Full variable domain (outside the CDR3, taken from reference TRBV7-2 and TRBJ2-7): GAGVSQSPSNKVTEKGKDVELRCDPISGHTALYWYRQSLGQGLEFLIYFQGNSAPDKSGLPSDRFSAERTGGSVSTLTIQRTQQEDSAVYLCASSLGQFNEQYFGPGTRLTVT.

The V call is TRBV7-9, the J call TRBJ2-7, with TRBD2 as a possible D gene (6 bases). This CDR3 contains 12 residues. The germline V gene encodes CDR1 SEHNR and CDR2 FQNEAQ (reference sequence). Trimming took 8 bases from V and 2 from J, leaving 10 bases between them. This chain's CDR3 is CASWREPYEQYF. The CDR3 region has the DNA TGTGCCAGCTGGAGGGAACCCTACGAGCAGTACTTC. The full variable domain, its missing parts supplied by reference TRBV7-9 and TRBJ2-7, is DTGVSQNPRHKITKRGQNVTFRCDPISEHNRLYWYRQTLGQGPEFLTYFQNEAQLEKSRLLSDRFSAERPKGSFSTLEIQRTEQGDSAMYLCASWREPYEQYFGPGTRLTVT.

Details on this clonotype: A read error may be the cause here, since a much bigger clone is one base away. This chain uses TRBV12-3 or TRBV12-4 with TRBJ1-4, with a tentative D call TRBD1 (6 bases). The CDR3 is 14 amino acids. In DNA, the CDR3 is TGTGCCGGCAGTTCCACAGGGTTGTATGAAAAACTGTTTTTT. Translated: CAGSSTGLYEKLFF.

In this sample, this clonotype turned up many times. The chain combines TRBV3-1 with TRBJ1-1; D remains ambiguous. Germline V gene data show CDR1 as LGHDT and CDR2 as YNNKEL (reference sequence). V dropped 0 bases and J dropped 10 bases, with 6 bases sitting between them. The CDR3 totals 11 residues. The CDR3 loop reads CASSQEGIAFF. The CDR3, as DNA: TGTGCCAGCAGCCAAGAAGGGATAGCTTTCTTT.

Concerning this clonotype itself: It may be a read error: a sequence one base away is much more abundant. This chain uses TRBV6-5 with TRBJ2-5; D is unclear. The CDR3 length is 16 residues. CDR1 and CDR2 from the germline V gene are MNHEY and SVGAGI. CDR3 DNA sequence: TGTGCCAGCAGTTACTCCCCCCGGTTTCCCCAAGAGGCCCAGTACTTC. This encodes CASSYSPRFPQEAQYF.

This clonotype has a count of ten or more. The chain carries TRBV15 and TRBJ2-7; 8 positions agree with TRBD1. The J segment lost 0 bases and the V segment lost 8 bases, leaving 6 bases of the junction unmatched. The CDR3 is 14 residues long. In germline, CDR1 is LNHNV, CDR2 YYDKDF (reference sequence). The CDR3 protein is CATRGTGSSYEQYF. The CDR3 nucleotides are TGTGCCACCCGAGGGACAGGCAGCTCCTACGAGCAGTACTTC.

A word on this clonotype: A much larger clone lies one base from this, so it may be a read error. V usage is TRBV12-3 or TRBV12-4 and J usage is TRBJ2-2; TRBD1 aligns across 11 bases. This CDR3 spans 16 amino acids. V was clipped by 7 bases and J by 4 bases; unmatched bases: 8. The CDR3 reads CASNPGQGASTGELFF. CDR3 nucleotide sequence: TGTGCCAGCAACCCAGGACAGGGGGCAAGCACCGGGGAGCTGTTTTTT.

This clonotype showed up many times. The chain recombines TRBV2 with TRBJ1-1; TRBD1 matches at 9 bases. V shed 4 bases and J 6 bases; nucleotides not matched to a gene: 6. Germline V gives CDR1 SNHLY, CDR2 FYNNEI. CDR3 length: 14 residues. The CDR3 protein is CASSAPGQGPEAFF. CDR3 coding DNA: TGTGCCAGCAGTGCCCCGGGACAGGGCCCTGAAGCTTTCTTT.

The CDR3 coding sequence is TGTGCCAGTAGAAGACTAGCGGGAGAGAAAGAGACCCAGTACTTC. It specifies CASRRLAGEKETQYF. The chain is built from TRBV19 and TRBJ2-5, with 12 nucleotides matching TRBD2. The CDR3 length is 15 residues. The junction had 5 bases not matched to a gene; V was cut back by 6 bases and J by 3 bases. Germline values: CDR1 LNHDA, CDR2 SQIVND (reference sequence).

The table lists this clonotype with many counts. This rearrangement joins TRBV11-1 to TRBJ1-1; no clear D. The CDR3 is made up of 14 amino acids. Germline values: CDR1 SGHAT, CDR2 FQDESV (reference sequence). The ends were cut back, 0 bases at V and 3 bases at J, with 8 bases in the middle. In DNA, the CDR3 is TGTGCCAGCAGCTTAGCTGGGTCCTACACTGAAGCTTTCTTT. It codes for CASSLAGSYTEAFF. Based on the CDR3 plus reference TRBV11-1 and TRBJ1-1, the full variable domain is EAEVAQSPRYKITEKSQAVAFWCDPISGHATLYWYRQILGQGPELLVQFQDESVVDDSQLPKDRFSAERLKGVDSTLKIQPAELGDSAMYLCASSLAGSYTEAFFGQGTRLTVV.

The chain employs TRBV12-3 or TRBV12-4 and TRBJ1-6, with D possibly being TRBD1 (5 bases). This CDR3 region has 14 residues. V lost 6 bases to trimming and J lost 9 bases, with 15 bases between them. DNA for the CDR3: TGTGCCAGCAGGCTCCTGACAGAGGGTTCACCCCTCCACTTT. Translation gives CASRLLTEGSPLHF.

Here the CDR3 reads CASKSGEQYF. Here the CDR3 DNA reads TGTGCCAGCAAATCAGGGGAGCAGTACTTC. This chain connects TRBV2 to TRBJ2-7, with a tentative D call TRBD1 (5 bases). The length of the CDR3 is 10 residues. Germline values: CDR1 SNHLY, CDR2 FYNNEI. V was shortened by 7 bases and J by 7 bases, with 8 bases between the two germline ends. Together with reference TRBV2 and TRBJ2-7, the CDR3 gives the full variable domain: EPEVTQTPSHQVTQMGQEVILRCVPISNHLYFYWYRQILGQKVEFLVSFYNNEISEKSEIFDDQFSVERPDGSNFTLKIRSTKLEDSAMYFCASKSGEQYFGPGTRLTVT.

This clonotype was observed a handful of times. The chain's CDR3 is CASSRITTGLNEKLFF. In DNA form, the CDR3 reads TGTGCCAGCAGCCGAATAACGACAGGGCTTAATGAAAAACTGTTTTTT. The V and J genes are TRBV14 and TRBJ1-4, with 7 bases matching TRBD1. This CDR3 contains 16 residues. Germline CDR1 SGHDN, CDR2 FVKESK. The V gene end was trimmed by 4 bases and the J gene end by 4 bases; junction bases not matched to a gene: 9. Supplemented by reference TRBV14 and TRBJ1-4, the full variable domain reads EAGVTQFPSHSVIEKGQTVTLRCDPISGHDNLYWYRRVMGKEIKFLLHFVKESKQDESGMPNNRFLAERTGGTYSTLKVQPAELEDSGVYFCASSRITTGLNEKLFFGSGTQLSVL.

This clonotype has only one observation. The chain carries TRBV19 and TRBJ1-6; 7 bases map to TRBD1. CDR1 is LNHDA, CDR2 SQIVND, per germline (reference sequence). The CDR3 has 14 amino acids. V dropped 4 bases and J dropped 7; count of bases not matched to a gene: 4. CDR3 nucleotides: TGTGCCAGTAGTAACCGGGACAGAAATTCACCCCTCCACTTT. Protein product: CASSNRDRNSPLHF. The whole variable domain, remainder taken from reference TRBV19 and TRBJ1-6, is DGGITQSPKYLFRKEGQNVTLSCEQNLNHDAMYWYRQDPGQGLRLIYYSQIVNDFQKGDIAEGYSVSREKKESFPLTVTSAQKNPTAFYLCASSNRDRNSPLHFGNGTRLTVT.

This clonotype occurred a few times. The chain links TRBV4-3 to TRBJ1-4; the D gene is possibly TRBD1 (5 bases). V lost 1 base and J 8 bases, leaving 11 bases between the germline ends. The CDR3 contains 14 residues. CDR1 LGHNA and CDR2 YSLEER come from the germline V gene. The CDR3 DNA reads as TGCGCCAGCAGCCAAGGGCAGGGTTGGGAAAAACTGTTTTTT. Protein sequence: CASSQGQGWEKLFF.

Ten or more counts support this clonotype. The chain employs TRBV28 and TRBJ2-7; tentative D call: TRBD1 (6 bases). The germline V gene has CDR1 MDHEN and CDR2 SYDVKM. V was clipped by 3 bases and J by 0 bases, with 18 bases between them. This CDR3 is built from 17 residues. The CDR3 DNA reads TGTGCCAGCAGTTTCAGGTTTGGCGACAGGAGCTCCTACGAGCAGTACTTC. It codes for CASSFRFGDRSSYEQYF.

This clonotype was seen at least ten times. J is TRBJ2-5 and V is TRBV30; D is unclear. Germline CDR1 and CDR2: GTSNPN and SVGIG (reference sequence). V shed 3 bases and J shed 1 base, with 9 bases lying between them. The CDR3 has 13 residues. This chain's CDR3 is CAWSSGAQETQYF. The DNA of the CDR3 is TGTGCCTGGAGCTCGGGCGCCCAAGAGACCCAGTACTTC. Complete variable domain (other parts from reference TRBV30 and TRBJ2-5): SQTIHQWPATLVQPVGSPLSLECTVEGTSNPNLYWYRQAAGRGLQLLFYSVGIGQISSEVPQNLSASRPQDRQFILSSKKLLLSDSGFYLCAWSSGAQETQYFGPGTRLLVL.

This chain joins TRBV7-2 and TRBJ1-1, with unresolved D. The CDR3 spans 14 residues. The V gene lost 1 base and the J gene lost 6 bases, with 12 bases spanning the gap. CDR1 is SGHTA and CDR2 is FQGNSA in the germline V gene. The CDR3 loop reads CASSLVLGLAEAFF. The DNA for the CDR3 is TGTGCCAGCAGCTTAGTGCTGGGGTTGGCTGAAGCTTTCTTT.

This clonotype showed up many times. The chain carries TRBV20-1 and TRBJ2-7; D may be TRBD2 (6 bases). Germline V gives CDR1 DFQATT, CDR2 SNEGSKA (reference sequence). V was clipped by 5 bases and J by 5 bases, with 10 bases between them. The CDR3 contains 11 residues. This CDR3 is CSAPGVNEQYF. The CDR3 region has the DNA TGCAGTGCTCCGGGGGTCAACGAGCAGTACTTC.

This clonotype was observed many times. The CDR3 nucleotides are TGCAGCGTTGGCAGGGCCAATGAAAAACTGTTTTTT. Translated, it gives CSVGRANEKLFF. This chain links TRBV29-1 with TRBJ1-4; possibly TRBD1 for D (5 bases). Germline-derived CDR1 and CDR2 are SQVTM and ANQGSEA. The CDR3 runs to 12 residues. V was pared by 4 bases and J by 5 bases, with 8 bases between.

This clonotype came up many times. CDR3 coding DNA: TGCAGTGCTAGTCAGGGGGTAGAGCATGGCTACACCTTC. The encoded protein is CSASQGVEHGYTF. This rearrangement joins TRBV20-1 to TRBJ1-2; 7 bases align to TRBD1. J gave up 6 bases and V 3 bases, and 7 bases lay outside the gene matches. Per germline, CDR1 DFQATT and CDR2 SNEGSKA (reference sequence). The CDR3 is made up of 13 amino acids.

The CDR3 loop is CASTDHTGLNEQFF. The CDR3 region has the DNA TGTGCCAGCACCGATCATACAGGGTTGAATGAGCAGTTCTTC. This rearrangement joins TRBV6-2 or TRBV6-3 to TRBJ2-1, with TRBD1 as a possible D gene (6 bases). CDR3 length equals 14 residues. Germline V lookup: CDR1 MNHEY, CDR2 SVGEGT. With 7 bases removed from V and 7 bases from J, the gap between germline ends came to 17 bases.

This chain uses TRBV7-3 with TRBJ1-2; weak D call: TRBD1 (6 bases). This CDR3 comprises 15 residues. The germline gives CDR1 SGHTA, CDR2 FQGTGA. The ends were cut back, 5 bases at V and 5 bases at J, with 18 bases in the middle. The CDR3 sequence is CASSDRARGLYGYTF. The CDR3 DNA follows: TGTGCCAGCAGCGACCGGGCCAGGGGATTATATGGCTACACCTTC. Drawing the rest from reference TRBV7-3 and TRBJ1-2, the complete variable domain is GAGVSQTPSNKVTEKGKYVELRCDPISGHTALYWYRQSLGQGPEFLIYFQGTGAADDSGLPNDRFFAVRPEGSVSTLKIQRTERGDSAVYLCASSDRARGLYGYTFGSGTRLTVV.

The table lists this clonotype with many counts. This rearrangement joins TRBV7-8 to TRBJ2-2; D may be TRBD1 (6 bases). This CDR3 is built from 15 residues. CDR1 SGHVS and CDR2 FQNEAQ come from the germline V gene. Trimming cost V 3 bases and J 3 bases, with 11 bases left between them. This CDR3 is CASSFRQDYTGELFF. The CDR3 DNA sequence: TGTGCCAGCAGCTTTAGACAGGATTACACCGGGGAGCTGTTTTTT.

This chain connects TRBV10-1 to TRBJ2-5; TRBD1 might be the D (5 bases). V was shortened by 2 bases and J by 1 base, with 14 bases between the two germline ends. The V gene's germline CDR1 is WNHNN and CDR2 SYGVQD (reference sequence). The CDR3 consists of 16 residues. In DNA, the CDR3 is TGCGCCAGCAGTGAGGGGGCAGGTGCTCCCCAAGAGACCCAGTACTTC. It translates to CASSEGAGAPQETQYF.

This clonotype was seen at least ten times. The chain combines TRBV20-1 with TRBJ1-6; 9 bases fit TRBD1. CDR1 is DFQATT and CDR2 is SNEGSKA in the germline V gene (reference sequence). The V gene end was trimmed by 1 base and the J gene end by 6 bases; junction bases not matched to a gene: 4. The CDR3 runs 15 residues. The CDR3 region is CSARGGQGPNSPLHF. The DNA of the CDR3 is TGCAGTGCTAGAGGTGGACAGGGGCCTAATTCACCCCTCCACTTT.

This clonotype was detected ten times or more. The gene calls are TRBV28 and TRBJ2-4; TRBD2 agrees at 7 bases. This CDR3 has 11 amino acids. The V gene's germline CDR1 is MDHEN and CDR2 SYDVKM. The CDR3 is CATGTNFIQYF. In DNA form, the CDR3 reads TGTGCTACCGGGACTAATTTCATTCAGTACTTC. Filled out from reference TRBV28 and TRBJ2-4, the complete variable domain reads DVKVTQSSRYLVKRTGEKVFLECVQDMDHENMFWYRQDPGLGLRLIYFSYDVKMKEKGDIPEGYSVSREKKERFSLILESASTNQTSMYLCATGTNFIQYFGAGTRLSVL.